The clone carrying this T cell receptor (beta chain) was found many times. The target antigen is unknown. Cyclophosphamide on days +3 and +4 followed busulfan-fludarabine conditioning and a marrow graft. The sample originates from a study of T cells after posttransplantation cyclophosphamide. General observations from the study: After PTCy, TRB diversity resembled that of CNI/methotrexate controls. Blood and skin or GI T cell repertoires showed limited TRB overlap.

The CDR3 extends over 11 amino acids. With 7 bases removed from V and 2 bases from J, the gap between germline ends came to 8 bases. CDR1 is DFQATT, CDR2 SNEGSKA, per germline (reference sequence). Assay: immunoSEQ multiplex PCR; the TCRdb copy retains only in-frame clones and omits some. The profile covers 16,000 or so clones, none occurring a single time. The chain carries TRBV20-1 and TRBJ2-5; D remains unclear. The source was PBMCs, collected after allogeneic stem cell transplant with posttransplant cyclophosphamide. The TCR originated in a female patient aged 30 to 45 who received an allogeneic stem cell transplant from a related donor, was CMV-positive, and had no GVHD. T cells may partly derive from the graft donor. This CDR3 reads CSGEHQETQYF. Here the CDR3 DNA reads TGCAGTGGAGAGCATCAAGAGACCCAGTACTTC.